This section outlines one T cell receptor (beta chain) sequence together with its context. The data originate from a study of blood T cell repertoires in COVID-19. V dropped 0 bases and J dropped 8 bases, with 12 bases sitting between them. CDR1 is SGHDT, CDR2 YYEEEE, per germline. The CDR3 consists of 15 residues. Original methodology: Estimated nucleated cell counts came from reference gene primer amplification. Sequencing was performed with immunoSEQ multiplex PCR; in TCRdb, only in-frame clones are kept and a portion is missing. V and J calls and clone size come straight from that table; D and trimming were deduced from the DNA. Among around 72,000 clones listed, roughly 82% were seen once.

J is TRBJ1-6 and V is TRBV5-6; no clear D gene. This clonotype originated in a human donor in a cohort sampled during active COVID-19. The sample taken for sequencing was peripheral blood. The CDR3, as DNA: TGTGCCAGCAGCTTGGGAGGGTGGAGGGATTCACCCCTCCACTTT. Translation: CASSLGGWRDSPLHF.